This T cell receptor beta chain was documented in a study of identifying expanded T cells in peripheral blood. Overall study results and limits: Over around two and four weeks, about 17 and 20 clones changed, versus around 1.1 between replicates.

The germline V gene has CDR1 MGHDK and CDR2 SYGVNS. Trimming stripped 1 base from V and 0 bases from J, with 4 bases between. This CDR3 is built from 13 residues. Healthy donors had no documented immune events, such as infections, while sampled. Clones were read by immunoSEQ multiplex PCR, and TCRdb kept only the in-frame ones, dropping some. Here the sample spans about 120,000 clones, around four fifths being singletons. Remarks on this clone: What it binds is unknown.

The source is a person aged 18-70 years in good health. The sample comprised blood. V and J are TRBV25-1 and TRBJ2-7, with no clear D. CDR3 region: CASSESTSYEQYF. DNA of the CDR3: TGTGCCAGCAGTGAATCTACCTCCTACGAGCAGTACTTC.